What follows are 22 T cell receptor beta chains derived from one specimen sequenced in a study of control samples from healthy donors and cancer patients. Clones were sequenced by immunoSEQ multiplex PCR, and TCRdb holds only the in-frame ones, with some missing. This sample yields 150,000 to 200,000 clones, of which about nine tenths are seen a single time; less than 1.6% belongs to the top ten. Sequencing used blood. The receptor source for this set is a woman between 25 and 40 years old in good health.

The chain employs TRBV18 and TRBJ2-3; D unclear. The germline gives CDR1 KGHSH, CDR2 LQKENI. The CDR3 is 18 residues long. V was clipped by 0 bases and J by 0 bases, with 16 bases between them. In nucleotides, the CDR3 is TGTGCCAGCTCACCACCGAGCTCAGCTTTCACTAGCACAGATACGCAGTATTTT. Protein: CASSPPSSAFTSTDTQYF.

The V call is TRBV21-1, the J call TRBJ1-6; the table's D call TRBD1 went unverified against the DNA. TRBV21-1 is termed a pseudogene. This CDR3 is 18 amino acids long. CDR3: CASSKKATGSSYNSPLHF. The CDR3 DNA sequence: TGTGCCAGCAGCAAAAAAGCTACAGGGAGCTCCTATAATTCACCCCTCCACTTT.

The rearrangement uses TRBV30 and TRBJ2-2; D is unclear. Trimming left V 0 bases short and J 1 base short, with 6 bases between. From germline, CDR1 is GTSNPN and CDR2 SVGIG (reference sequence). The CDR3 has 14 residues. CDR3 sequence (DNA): TGTGCCTGGAGTGTAGTCAGGAACACCGGGGAGCTGTTTTTT. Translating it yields CAWSVVRNTGELFF.

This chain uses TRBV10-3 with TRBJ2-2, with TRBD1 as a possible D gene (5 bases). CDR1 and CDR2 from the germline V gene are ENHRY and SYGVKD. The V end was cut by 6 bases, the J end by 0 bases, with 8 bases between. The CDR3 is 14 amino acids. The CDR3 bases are TGTGCCATCAGGGACACCCCGAACACCGGGGAGCTGTTTTTT. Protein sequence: CAIRDTPNTGELFF.

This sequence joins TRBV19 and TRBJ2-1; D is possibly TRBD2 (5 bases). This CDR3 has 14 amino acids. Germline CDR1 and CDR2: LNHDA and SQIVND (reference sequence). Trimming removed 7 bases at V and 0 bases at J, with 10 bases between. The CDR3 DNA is TGTGCCAGTACCAGAGGACTCTCCTACAATGAGCAGTTCTTC. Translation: CASTRGLSYNEQFF. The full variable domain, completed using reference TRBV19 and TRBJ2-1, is DGGITQSPKYLFRKEGQNVTLSCEQNLNHDAMYWYRQDPGQGLRLIYYSQIVNDFQKGDIAEGYSVSREKKESFPLTVTSAQKNPTAFYLCASTRGLSYNEQFFGPGTRLTVL.

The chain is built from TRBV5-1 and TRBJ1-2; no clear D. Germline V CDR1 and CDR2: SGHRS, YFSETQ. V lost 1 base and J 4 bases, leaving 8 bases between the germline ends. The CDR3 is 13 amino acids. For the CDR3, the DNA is TGCGCCAGCAGCTTGCCCCCACTCTATGGCTACACCTTC. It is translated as CASSLPPLYGYTF.

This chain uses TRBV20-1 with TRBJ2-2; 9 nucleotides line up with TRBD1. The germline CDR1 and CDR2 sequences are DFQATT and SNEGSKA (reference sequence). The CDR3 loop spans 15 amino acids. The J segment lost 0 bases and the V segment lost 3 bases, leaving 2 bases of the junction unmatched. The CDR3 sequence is CSASRQGANTGELFF. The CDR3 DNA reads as TGCAGTGCTAGTCGACAGGGGGCGAACACCGGGGAGCTGTTTTTT.

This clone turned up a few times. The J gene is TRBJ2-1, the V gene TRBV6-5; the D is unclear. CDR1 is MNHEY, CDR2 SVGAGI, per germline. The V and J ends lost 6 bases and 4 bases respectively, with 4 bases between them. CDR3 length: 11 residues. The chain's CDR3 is CASRQYNEQFF. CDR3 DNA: TGTGCCAGCAGACAGTACAATGAGCAGTTCTTC.

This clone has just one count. This chain's CDR3 is CASSGDSYGYTF. The CDR3 DNA sequence: TGCGCCAGCAGTGGGGACAGCTATGGCTACACCTTC. The chain recombines TRBV10-2 with TRBJ1-2; TRBD1 agrees at 7 bases. The germline gives CDR1 WSHSY, CDR2 SAAADI. This CDR3 is built from 12 residues. With V trimmed by 4 bases and J by 4 bases, 0 bases remained unmatched.

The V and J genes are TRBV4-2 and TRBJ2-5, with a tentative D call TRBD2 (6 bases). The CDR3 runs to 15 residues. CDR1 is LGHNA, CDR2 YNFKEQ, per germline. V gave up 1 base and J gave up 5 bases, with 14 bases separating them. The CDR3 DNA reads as TGTGCCAGCAGCCAAGGACTAGGGGACCTGGAGACCCAGTACTTC. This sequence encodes CASSQGLGDLETQYF.

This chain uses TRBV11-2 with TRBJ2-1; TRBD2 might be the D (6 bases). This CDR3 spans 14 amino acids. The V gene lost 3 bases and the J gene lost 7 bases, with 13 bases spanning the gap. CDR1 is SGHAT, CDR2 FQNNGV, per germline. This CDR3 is CASSLDGRMNEQFF. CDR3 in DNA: TGTGCCAGCAGCTTGGACGGGAGAATGAATGAGCAGTTCTTC.

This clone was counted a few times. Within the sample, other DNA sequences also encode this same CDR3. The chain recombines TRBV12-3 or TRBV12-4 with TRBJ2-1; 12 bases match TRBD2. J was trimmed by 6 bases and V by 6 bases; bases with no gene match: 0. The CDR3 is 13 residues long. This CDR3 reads CASRLAGGNEQFF. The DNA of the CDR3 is TGTGCCAGCAGACTAGCGGGGGGCAATGAGCAGTTCTTC.

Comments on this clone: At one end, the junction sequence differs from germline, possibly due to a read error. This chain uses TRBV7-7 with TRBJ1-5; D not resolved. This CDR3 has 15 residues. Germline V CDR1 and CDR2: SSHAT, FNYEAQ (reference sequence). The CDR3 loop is CASSQSGVGNQPQHF. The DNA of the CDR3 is TGTGCTAGCAGCCAAAGTGGCGTCGGCAATCAGCCCCAGCATTTT.

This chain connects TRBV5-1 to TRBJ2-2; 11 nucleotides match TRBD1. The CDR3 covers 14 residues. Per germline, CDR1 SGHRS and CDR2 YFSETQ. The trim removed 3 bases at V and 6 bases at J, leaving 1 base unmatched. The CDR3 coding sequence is TGCGCCAGCAGCTGGGGACAGGGGGCCGGGGAGCTGTTTTTT. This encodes CASSWGQGAGELFF. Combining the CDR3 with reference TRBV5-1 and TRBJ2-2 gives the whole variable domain KAGVTQTPRYLIKTRGQQVTLSCSPISGHRSVSWYQQTPGQGLQFLFEYFSETQRNKGNFPGRFSGRQFSNSRSEMNVSTLELGDSALYLCASSWGQGAGELFFGEGSRLTVL.

CDR3 loop: CASGPMRGDEQFF. The CDR3 bases are TGTGCTAGTGGTCCGATGAGGGGAGATGAGCAGTTCTTC. This chain uses TRBV12-5 with TRBJ2-1; D may match TRBD1 or TRBD2 (5 bases each). The ends were cut back, 5 bases at V and 8 bases at J, with 13 bases in the middle. Germline loops: CDR1 LGHNT, CDR2 FRNRAP. The CDR3 has 13 amino acids. The whole variable domain, filled in from reference TRBV12-5 and TRBJ2-1, reads DARVTQTPRHKVTEMGQEVTMRCQPILGHNTVFWYRQTMMQGLELLAYFRNRAPLDDSGMPKDRFSAEMPDATLATLKIQPSEPRDSAVYFCASGPMRGDEQFFGPGTRLTVL.

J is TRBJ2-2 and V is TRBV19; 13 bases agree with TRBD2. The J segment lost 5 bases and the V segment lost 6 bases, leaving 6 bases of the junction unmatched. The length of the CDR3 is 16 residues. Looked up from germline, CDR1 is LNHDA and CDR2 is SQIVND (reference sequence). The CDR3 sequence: CASSRTSGGPTGELFF. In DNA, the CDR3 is TGTGCCAGTAGCCGGACTAGCGGGGGACCTACCGGGGAGCTGTTTTTT. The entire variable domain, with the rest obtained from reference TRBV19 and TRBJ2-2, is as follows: DGGITQSPKYLFRKEGQNVTLSCEQNLNHDAMYWYRQDPGQGLRLIYYSQIVNDFQKGDIAEGYSVSREKKESFPLTVTSAQKNPTAFYLCASSRTSGGPTGELFFGEGSRLTVL.

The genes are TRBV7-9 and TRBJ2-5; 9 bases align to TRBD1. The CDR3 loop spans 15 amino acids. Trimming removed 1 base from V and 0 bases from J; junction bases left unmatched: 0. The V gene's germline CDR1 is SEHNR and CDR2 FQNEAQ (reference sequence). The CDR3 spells CASSLGDRDQETQYF. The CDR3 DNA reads TGTGCCAGCAGCTTAGGGGACAGGGACCAAGAGACCCAGTACTTC.

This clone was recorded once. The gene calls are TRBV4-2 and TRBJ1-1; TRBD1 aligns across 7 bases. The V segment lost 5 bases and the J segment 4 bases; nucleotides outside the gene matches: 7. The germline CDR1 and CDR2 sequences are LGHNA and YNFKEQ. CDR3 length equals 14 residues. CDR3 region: CASSDDREVTEAFF. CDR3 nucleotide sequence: TGTGCCAGCAGCGATGACAGGGAGGTCACTGAAGCTTTCTTT.

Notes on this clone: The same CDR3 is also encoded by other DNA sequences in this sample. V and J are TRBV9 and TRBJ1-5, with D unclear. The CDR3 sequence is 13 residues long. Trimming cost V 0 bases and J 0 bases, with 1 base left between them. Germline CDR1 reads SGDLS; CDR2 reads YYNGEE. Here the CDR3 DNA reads TGTGCCAGCAGCGTAGCTAGCAATCAGCCCCAGCATTTT. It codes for CASSVASNQPQHF.

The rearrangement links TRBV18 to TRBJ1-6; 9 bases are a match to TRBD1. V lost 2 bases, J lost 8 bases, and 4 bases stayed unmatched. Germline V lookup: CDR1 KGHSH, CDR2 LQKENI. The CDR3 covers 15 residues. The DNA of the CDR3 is TGTGCCAGCTCACCAGGGACAGGGCTGGATTCACCCCTCCACTTT. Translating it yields CASSPGTGLDSPLHF. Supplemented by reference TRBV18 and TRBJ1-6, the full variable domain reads NAGVMQNPRHLVRRRGQEARLRCSPMKGHSHVYWYRQLPEEGLKFMVYLQKENIIDESGMPKERFSAEFPKEGPSILRIQQVVRGDSAAYFCASSPGTGLDSPLHFGNGTRLTVT.

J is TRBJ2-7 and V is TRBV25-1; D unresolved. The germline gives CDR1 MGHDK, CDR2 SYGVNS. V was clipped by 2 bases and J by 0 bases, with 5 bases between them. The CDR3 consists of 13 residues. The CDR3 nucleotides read TGTGCCAGCAGTGAAAGGGACTCCTACGAGCAGTACTTC. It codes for CASSERDSYEQYF.

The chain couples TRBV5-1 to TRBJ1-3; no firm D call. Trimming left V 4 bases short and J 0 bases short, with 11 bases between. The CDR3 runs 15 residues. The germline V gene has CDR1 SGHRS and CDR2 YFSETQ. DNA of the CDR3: TGCGCCAGCAGCGCCCGGGTCGACTCTGGAAACACCATATATTTT. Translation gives CASSARVDSGNTIYF.